The 3 T cell receptor beta chains listed next were all sequenced from one sample in a study of blood T cell repertoires in COVID-19. The protocol was immunoSEQ multiplex PCR, while the TCRdb copy is restricted to in-frame clones and leaves out a portion. The data show fewer than 300,000 clones, approximately 93% seen once. Sequencing was performed on peripheral blood. The receptors here all came from a woman aged 25 to 45 with COVID-19, enrolled during active disease.

The chain couples TRBV6-5 to TRBJ1-2, with 7 bases matching TRBD1. CDR3 length equals 15 residues. J gave up 2 bases and V 2 bases, and 5 bases lay outside the gene matches. Germline V gene lookup returns CDR1 MNHEY and CDR2 SVGAGI. CDR3 DNA sequence: TGTGCCAGCAGTTACACGCCGGGACAGAACTATGGCTACACCTTC. Translated, it gives CASSYTPGQNYGYTF.

CDR3 sequence: CASSLEPHSGANVLTF. The CDR3 region has the DNA TGTGCCAGCAGCTTAGAGCCCCACTCTGGGGCCAACGTCCTGACTTTC. The chain employs TRBV27 and TRBJ2-6; D ambiguous. V lost 6 bases, J lost 0 bases, and 12 bases lay in between. Germline V gives CDR1 MNHEY, CDR2 SMNVEV (reference sequence). The CDR3 runs 16 residues.

The chain has TRBV10-1 and TRBJ1-1; D might be TRBD1 (6 bases). The CDR3 consists of 15 residues. Germline V gene sequence: CDR1 WNHNN, CDR2 SYGVQD (reference sequence). V lost 3 bases and J 1 base, leaving 12 bases between the germline ends. CDR3 loop: CASSDPSGANTEAFF. CDR3 bases: TGCGCCAGCAGTGACCCCTCAGGGGCGAACACTGAAGCTTTCTTT.